The 3 T cell receptor beta chains listed next were all sequenced from one sample in a study of blood T cell repertoires in COVID-19. Some clones are missing from TCRdb's copy, which holds only in-frame ones; the method was immunoSEQ multiplex PCR. The repertoire holds about 15,000 clones, with 70% to 90% as singletons. Sequencing was done on a sample of peripheral blood. The receptors originated from a man in his sixties with acute or convalescent COVID-19.

The chain employs TRBV28 and TRBJ2-3, with 7 bases matching TRBD1. The CDR3 runs 15 residues. Per germline, CDR1 MDHEN and CDR2 SYDVKM. V dropped 7 bases and J dropped 8; count of bases not matched to a gene: 15. CDR3 bases: TGTGCCAGCACTAGGGGGCTGCACCCTTTGGTTACGCAGTATTTT. Translation: CASTRGLHPLVTQYF.

The V call is TRBV4-1, the J call TRBJ1-2; D is ambiguous. From germline, CDR1 is MGHRA and CDR2 YSYEKL. V was clipped by 0 bases and J by 2 bases, with 10 bases between them. This CDR3 is built from 15 residues. In DNA, the CDR3 is TGCGCCAGCAGCCAAGATAGTACCGAAAACTATGGCTACACCTTC. Its protein is CASSQDSTENYGYTF.

This chain uses TRBV11-3 with TRBJ1-2; 8 bases are a match to TRBD1. Germline V gene lookup returns CDR1 SGHNT and CDR2 YENEEA. The length of the CDR3 is 19 residues. The J segment lost 4 bases and the V segment lost 3 bases, leaving 19 bases of the junction unmatched. CDR3 amino acids: CASSFSPGDRGLLSYGYTF. The CDR3 nucleotides read TGTGCCAGCAGCTTCTCTCCGGGAGACAGGGGCCTCCTTTCCTATGGCTACACCTTC. Full variable domain (remainder filled in from reference TRBV11-3 and TRBJ1-2): EAGVVQSPRYKIIEKKQPVAFWCNPISGHNTLYWYLQNLGQGPELLIRYENEEAVDDSQLPKDRFSAERLKGVDSTLKIQPAELGDSAVYLCASSFSPGDRGLLSYGYTFGSGTRLTVV.